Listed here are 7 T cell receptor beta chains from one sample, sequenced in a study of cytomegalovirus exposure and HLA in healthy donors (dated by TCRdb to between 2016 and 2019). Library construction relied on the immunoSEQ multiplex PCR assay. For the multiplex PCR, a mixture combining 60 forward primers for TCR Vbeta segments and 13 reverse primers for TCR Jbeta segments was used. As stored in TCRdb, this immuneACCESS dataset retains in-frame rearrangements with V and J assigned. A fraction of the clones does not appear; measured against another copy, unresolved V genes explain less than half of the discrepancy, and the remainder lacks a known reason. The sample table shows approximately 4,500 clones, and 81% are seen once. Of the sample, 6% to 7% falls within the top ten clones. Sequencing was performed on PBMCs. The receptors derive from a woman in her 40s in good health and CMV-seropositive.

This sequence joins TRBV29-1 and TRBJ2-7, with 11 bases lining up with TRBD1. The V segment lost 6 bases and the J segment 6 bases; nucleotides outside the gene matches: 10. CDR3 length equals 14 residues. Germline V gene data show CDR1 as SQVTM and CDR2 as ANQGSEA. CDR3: CSVHKGQGGSEQYF. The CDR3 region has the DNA TGCAGCGTCCACAAGGGACAGGGGGGAAGCGAGCAGTACTTC.

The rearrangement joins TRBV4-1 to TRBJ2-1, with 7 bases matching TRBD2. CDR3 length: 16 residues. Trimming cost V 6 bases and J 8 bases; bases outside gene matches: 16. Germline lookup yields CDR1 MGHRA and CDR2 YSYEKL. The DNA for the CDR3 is TGCGCCAGCAGTTTTGGGGAGGGTATACCGGGTGATGAGCAGTTCTTC. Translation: CASSFGEGIPGDEQFF.

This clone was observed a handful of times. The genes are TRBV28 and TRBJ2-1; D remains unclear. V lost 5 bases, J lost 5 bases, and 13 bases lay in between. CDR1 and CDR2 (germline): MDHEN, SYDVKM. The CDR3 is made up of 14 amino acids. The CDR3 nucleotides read TGTGCCAGCAGTCTTTCGTCCCCCGACAATGAGCAGTTCTTC. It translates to CASSLSSPDNEQFF. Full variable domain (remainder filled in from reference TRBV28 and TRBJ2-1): DVKVTQSSRYLVKRTGEKVFLECVQDMDHENMFWYRQDPGLGLRLIYFSYDVKMKEKGDIPEGYSVSREKKERFSLILESASTNQTSMYLCASSLSSPDNEQFFGPGTRLTVL.

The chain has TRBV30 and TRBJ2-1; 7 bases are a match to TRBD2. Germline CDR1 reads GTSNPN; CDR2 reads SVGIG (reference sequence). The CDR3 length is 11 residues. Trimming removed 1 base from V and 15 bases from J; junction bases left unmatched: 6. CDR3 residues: CAWSEVRESFF. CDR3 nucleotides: TGTGCCTGGAGTGAGGTGCGGGAGTCGTTCTTC.

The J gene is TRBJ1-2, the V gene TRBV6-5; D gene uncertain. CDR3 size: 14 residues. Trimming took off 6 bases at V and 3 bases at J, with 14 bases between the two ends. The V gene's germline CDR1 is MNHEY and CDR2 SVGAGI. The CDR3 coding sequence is TGTGCCAGCAGCACCCTTTTAGAGCACTATGGCTACACCTTC. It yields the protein CASSTLLEHYGYTF.

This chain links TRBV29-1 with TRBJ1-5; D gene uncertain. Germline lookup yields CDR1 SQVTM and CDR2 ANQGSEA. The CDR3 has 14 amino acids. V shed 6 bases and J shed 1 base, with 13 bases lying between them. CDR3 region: CSVSPGSSNQPQHF. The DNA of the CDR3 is TGCAGCGTCTCCCCCGGGTCAAGCAATCAGCCCCAGCATTTT.

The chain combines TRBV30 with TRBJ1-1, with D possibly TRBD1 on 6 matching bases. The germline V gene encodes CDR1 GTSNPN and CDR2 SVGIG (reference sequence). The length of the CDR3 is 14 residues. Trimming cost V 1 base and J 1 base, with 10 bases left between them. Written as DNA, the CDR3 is TGTGCCTGGAGTGGACAGGTTAGGAACACTGAAGCTTTCTTT. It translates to CAWSGQVRNTEAFF. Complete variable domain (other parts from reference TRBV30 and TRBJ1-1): SQTIHQWPATLVQPVGSPLSLECTVEGTSNPNLYWYRQAAGRGLQLLFYSVGIGQISSEVPQNLSASRPQDRQFILSSKKLLLSDSGFYLCAWSGQVRNTEAFFGQGTRLTVV.